This T cell receptor beta chain comes out of a study of blood T cell repertoires in COVID-19. Sequenced by immunoSEQ multiplex PCR; TCRdb stores in-frame clones only, minus some. The table shows about 61,000 clones, with 88% occurring only once. The origin of this receptor is a woman in her 50s with active or convalescent COVID-19. Input material: peripheral blood.

The CDR3 spells CSVRTSGSLNNEQFF. The CDR3, as DNA: TGCAGCGTGAGGACTAGCGGGAGTTTGAACAATGAGCAGTTCTTC. J is TRBJ2-1 and V is TRBV29-1; 13 bases map to TRBD2. This CDR3 comprises 15 residues. V gave up 6 bases and J gave up 5 bases; unmatched junction bases: 7. CDR1 and CDR2 (germline): SQVTM, ANQGSEA.